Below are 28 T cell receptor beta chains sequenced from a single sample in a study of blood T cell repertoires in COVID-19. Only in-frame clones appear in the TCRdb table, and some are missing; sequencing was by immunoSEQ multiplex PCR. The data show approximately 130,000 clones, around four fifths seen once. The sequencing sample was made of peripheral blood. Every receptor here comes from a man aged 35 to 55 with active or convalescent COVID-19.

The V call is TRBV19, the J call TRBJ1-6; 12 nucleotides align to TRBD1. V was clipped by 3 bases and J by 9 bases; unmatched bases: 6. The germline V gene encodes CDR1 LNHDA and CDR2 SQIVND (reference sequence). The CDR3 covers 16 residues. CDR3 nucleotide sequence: TGTGCCAGTAGTATCACCGGGACAGGGGGCGGTTCACCCCTCCACTTT. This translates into CASSITGTGGGSPLHF.

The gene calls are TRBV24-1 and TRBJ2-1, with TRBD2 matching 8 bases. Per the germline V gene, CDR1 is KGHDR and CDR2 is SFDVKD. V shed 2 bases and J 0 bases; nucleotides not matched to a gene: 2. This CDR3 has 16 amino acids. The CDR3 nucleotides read TGTGCCACCAGTGATTCCAGCGGGAGCTCCTACAATGAGCAGTTCTTC. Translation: CATSDSSGSSYNEQFF.

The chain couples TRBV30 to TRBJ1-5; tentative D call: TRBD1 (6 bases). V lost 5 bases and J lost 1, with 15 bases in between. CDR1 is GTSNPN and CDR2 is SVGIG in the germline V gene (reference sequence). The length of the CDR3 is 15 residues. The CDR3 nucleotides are TGTGCCTGGGCTCCGGGGGGCACGAGCAATCAGCCCCAGCATTTT. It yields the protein CAWAPGGTSNQPQHF.

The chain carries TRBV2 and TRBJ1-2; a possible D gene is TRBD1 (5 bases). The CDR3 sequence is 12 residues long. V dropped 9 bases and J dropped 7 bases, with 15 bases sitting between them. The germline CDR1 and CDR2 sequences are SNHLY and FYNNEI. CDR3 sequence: CASTGMGGGYTF. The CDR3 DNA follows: TGTGCCAGTACAGGCATGGGGGGTGGCTACACCTTC.

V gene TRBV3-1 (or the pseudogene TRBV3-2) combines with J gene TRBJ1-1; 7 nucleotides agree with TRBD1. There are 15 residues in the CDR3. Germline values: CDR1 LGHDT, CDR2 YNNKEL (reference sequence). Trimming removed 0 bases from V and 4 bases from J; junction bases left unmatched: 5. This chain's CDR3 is CASSQDQGVSTEAFF. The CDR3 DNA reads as TGTGCCAGCAGCCAAGACCAGGGGGTGAGCACTGAAGCTTTCTTT.

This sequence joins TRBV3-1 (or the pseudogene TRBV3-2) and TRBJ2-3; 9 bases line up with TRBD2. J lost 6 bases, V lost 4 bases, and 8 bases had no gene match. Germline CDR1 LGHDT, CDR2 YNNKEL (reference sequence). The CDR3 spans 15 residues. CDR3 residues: CASSLERGAWDTQYF. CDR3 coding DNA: TGTGCCAGCAGCCTTGAGCGGGGGGCGTGGGATACGCAGTATTTT.

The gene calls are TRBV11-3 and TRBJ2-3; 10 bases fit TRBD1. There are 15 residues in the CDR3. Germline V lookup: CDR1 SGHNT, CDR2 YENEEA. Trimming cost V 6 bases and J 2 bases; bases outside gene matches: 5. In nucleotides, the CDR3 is TGTGCCAGCAGTCCCGGGACAGGGGCCACAGATACGCAGTATTTT. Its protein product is CASSPGTGATDTQYF.

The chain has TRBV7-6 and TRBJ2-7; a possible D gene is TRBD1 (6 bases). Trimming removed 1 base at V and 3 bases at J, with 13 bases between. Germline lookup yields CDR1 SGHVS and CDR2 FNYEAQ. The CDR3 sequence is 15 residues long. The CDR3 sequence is CASSLGDKSHYEQYF. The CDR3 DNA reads TGTGCCAGCAGCTTAGGGGACAAATCACACTACGAGCAGTACTTC.

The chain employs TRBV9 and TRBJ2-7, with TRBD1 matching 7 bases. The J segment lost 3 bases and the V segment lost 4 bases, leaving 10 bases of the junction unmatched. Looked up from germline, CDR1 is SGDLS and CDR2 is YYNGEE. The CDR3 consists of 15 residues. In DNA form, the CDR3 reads TGTGCCAGCAGCCCCCGACAGGGTCCCTACTACGAGCAGTACTTC. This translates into CASSPRQGPYYEQYF.

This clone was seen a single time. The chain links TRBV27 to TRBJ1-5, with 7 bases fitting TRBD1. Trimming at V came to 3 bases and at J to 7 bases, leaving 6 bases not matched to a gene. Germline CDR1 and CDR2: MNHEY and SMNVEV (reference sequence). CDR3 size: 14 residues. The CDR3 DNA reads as TGTGCCAGCAGTTTCTCGACAGGGAGACAGCCCCAGCATTTT. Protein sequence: CASSFSTGRQPQHF.

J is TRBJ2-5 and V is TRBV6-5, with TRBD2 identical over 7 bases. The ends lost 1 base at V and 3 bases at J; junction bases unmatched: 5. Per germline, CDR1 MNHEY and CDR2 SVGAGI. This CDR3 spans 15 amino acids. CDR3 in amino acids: CASSYYGLGKETQYF. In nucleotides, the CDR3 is TGTGCCAGCAGTTACTACGGACTAGGTAAAGAGACCCAGTACTTC.

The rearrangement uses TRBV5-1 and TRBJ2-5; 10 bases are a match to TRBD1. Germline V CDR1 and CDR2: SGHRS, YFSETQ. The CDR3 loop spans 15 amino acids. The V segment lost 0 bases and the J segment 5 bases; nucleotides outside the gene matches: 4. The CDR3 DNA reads TGCGCCAGCAGCTTGGGACAGGGGGCGCGGGAGACCCAGTACTTC. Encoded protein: CASSLGQGARETQYF.

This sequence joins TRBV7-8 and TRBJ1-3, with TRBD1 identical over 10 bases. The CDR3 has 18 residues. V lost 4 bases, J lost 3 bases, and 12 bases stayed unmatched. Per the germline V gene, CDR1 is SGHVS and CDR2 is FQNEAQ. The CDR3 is CASSSKNRQGANGNTIYF. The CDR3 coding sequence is TGTGCCAGCAGCTCCAAAAACCGACAGGGGGCGAATGGAAACACCATATATTTT.

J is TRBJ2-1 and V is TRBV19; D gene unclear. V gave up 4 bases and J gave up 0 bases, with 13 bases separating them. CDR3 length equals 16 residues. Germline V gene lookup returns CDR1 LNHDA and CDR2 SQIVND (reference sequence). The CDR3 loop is CASSTLSTSSYNEQFF. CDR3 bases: TGTGCCAGTAGTACCCTCTCCACGAGCTCCTACAATGAGCAGTTCTTC.

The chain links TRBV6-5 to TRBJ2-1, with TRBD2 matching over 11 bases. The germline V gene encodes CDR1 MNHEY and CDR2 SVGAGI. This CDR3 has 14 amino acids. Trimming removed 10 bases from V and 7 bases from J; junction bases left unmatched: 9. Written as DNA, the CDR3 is TGTGCCACTAATAGCGGGGGGGCCGAAAATGAGCAGTTCTTC. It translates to CATNSGGAENEQFF.

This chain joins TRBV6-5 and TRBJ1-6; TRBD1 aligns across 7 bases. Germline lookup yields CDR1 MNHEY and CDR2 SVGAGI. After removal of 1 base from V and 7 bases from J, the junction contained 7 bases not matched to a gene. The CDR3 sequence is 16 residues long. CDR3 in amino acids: CASSYFYRGLNSPLHF. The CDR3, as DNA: TGTGCCAGCAGTTACTTCTACAGGGGCTTGAATTCACCCCTCCACTTT.

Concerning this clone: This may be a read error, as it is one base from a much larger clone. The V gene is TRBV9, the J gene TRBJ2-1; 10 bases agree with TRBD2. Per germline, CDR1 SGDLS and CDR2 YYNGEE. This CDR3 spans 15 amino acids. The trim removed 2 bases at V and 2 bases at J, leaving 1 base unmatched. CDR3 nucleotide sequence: TGTGCCAGCAGCGTTACTAGCGGGGCCTACAATGAGCAGTTCTTC. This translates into CASSVTSGAYNEQFF.

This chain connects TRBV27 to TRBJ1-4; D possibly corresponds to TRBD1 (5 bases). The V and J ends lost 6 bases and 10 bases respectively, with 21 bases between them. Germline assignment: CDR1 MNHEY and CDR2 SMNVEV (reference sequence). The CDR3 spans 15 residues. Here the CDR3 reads CASSPGTDRGGKLFF. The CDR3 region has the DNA TGTGCCAGCAGCCCAGGGACGGACCGGGGAGGAAAACTGTTTTTT.

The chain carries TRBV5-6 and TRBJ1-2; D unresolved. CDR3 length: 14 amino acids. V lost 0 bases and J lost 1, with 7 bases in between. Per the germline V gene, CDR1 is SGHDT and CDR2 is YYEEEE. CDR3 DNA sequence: TGTGCCAGCAGCTTGGATGGAGGTAACTATGGCTACACCTTC. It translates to CASSLDGGNYGYTF.

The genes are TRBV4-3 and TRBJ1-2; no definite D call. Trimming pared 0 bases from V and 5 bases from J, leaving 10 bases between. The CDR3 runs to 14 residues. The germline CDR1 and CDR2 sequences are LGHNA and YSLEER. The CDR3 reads CASSQDRGKYGYTF. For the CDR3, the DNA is TGCGCCAGCAGCCAAGATCGCGGGAAATATGGCTACACCTTC.

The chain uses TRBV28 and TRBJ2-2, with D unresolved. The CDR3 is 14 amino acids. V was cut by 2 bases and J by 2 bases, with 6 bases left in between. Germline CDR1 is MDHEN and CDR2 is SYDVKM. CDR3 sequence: CASSLPVNTGELFF. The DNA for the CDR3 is TGTGCCAGCAGTTTACCGGTAAACACCGGGGAGCTGTTTTTT.

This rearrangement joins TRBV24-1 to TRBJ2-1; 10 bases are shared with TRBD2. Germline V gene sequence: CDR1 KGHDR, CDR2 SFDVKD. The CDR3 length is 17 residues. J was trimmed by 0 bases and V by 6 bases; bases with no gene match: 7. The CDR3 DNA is TGTGCCACCAGTAGTAGCGGGGGGACAAACTCCTACAATGAGCAGTTCTTC. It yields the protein CATSSSGGTNSYNEQFF.

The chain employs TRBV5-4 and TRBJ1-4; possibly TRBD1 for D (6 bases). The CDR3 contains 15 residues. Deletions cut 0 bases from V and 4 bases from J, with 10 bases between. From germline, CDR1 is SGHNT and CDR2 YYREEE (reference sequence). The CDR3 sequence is CASSLVGADNEKLFF. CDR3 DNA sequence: TGTGCCAGCAGCTTGGTGGGGGCGGATAATGAAAAACTGTTTTTT.

The CDR3 DNA reads TGCGCCAGCAGCCAAGTAGGGGTCCGCAATGAGCAGTTCTTC. Translating gives CASSQVGVRNEQFF. V usage is TRBV4-3 and J usage is TRBJ2-1; TRBD1 is a possible D gene (5 bases). This CDR3 is 14 amino acids long. With 1 base removed from V and 6 bases from J, the gap between germline ends came to 10 bases. Germline-derived CDR1 and CDR2 are LGHNA and YSLEER.

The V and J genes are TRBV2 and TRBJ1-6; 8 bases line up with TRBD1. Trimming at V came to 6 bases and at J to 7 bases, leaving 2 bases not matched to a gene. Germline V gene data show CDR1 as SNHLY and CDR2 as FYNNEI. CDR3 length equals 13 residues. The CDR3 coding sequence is TGTGCCAGCAGCGGACAGGGAAATTCACCCCTCCACTTT. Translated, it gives CASSGQGNSPLHF.

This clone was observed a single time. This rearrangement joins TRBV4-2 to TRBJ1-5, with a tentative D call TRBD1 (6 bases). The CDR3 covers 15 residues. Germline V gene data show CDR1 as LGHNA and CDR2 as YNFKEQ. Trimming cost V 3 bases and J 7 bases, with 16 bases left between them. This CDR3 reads CASSHFRGGGQPQHF. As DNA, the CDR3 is TGTGCCAGCAGCCATTTTCGAGGGGGGGGCCAGCCCCAGCATTTT.

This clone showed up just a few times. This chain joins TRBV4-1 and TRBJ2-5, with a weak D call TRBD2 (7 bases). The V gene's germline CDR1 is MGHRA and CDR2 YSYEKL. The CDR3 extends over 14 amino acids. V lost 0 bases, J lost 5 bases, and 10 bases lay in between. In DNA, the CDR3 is TGCGCCAGCAGCCAAGAGGGGGGGCGGGAGACCCAGTACTTC. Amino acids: CASSQEGGRETQYF.

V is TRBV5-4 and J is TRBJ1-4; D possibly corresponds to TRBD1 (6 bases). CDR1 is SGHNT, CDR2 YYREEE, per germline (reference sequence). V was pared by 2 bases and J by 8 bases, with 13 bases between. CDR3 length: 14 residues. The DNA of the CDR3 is TGTGCCAGCAGCTTAAACAGGGAAGGGGAAAAACTGTTTTTT. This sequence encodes CASSLNREGEKLFF.